This T cell receptor beta chain was retrieved from a study of T-cell reconstitution after alpha-beta-depleted transplantation in children. The sample holds many counts of this clonotype. Trimming took 6 bases from V and 0 from J, leaving 9 bases between them. In germline, CDR1 is MGHDK, CDR2 SYGVNS. The CDR3 loop spans 14 amino acids. Unique molecular identifiers were incorporated into the prepared TCRbeta library. TCRdb reanalysed the PCR reads using MiXCR and keeps one entry per CDR3 protein. The table lists hundreds of thousands of distinct CDR3 sequences, about 10% of them singletons. V gene TRBV25-1 combines with J gene TRBJ1-5; the D is unclear. The sample in question was PBMCs, obtained before TCRalphabeta/CD19-depleted stem cell transplant. The TCR originated in a child aged 2 to 10 with inherited bone marrow failure, due to receive a stem cell transplant. CDR3 residues: CASSGDYSNQPQHF. The CDR3 nucleotides are TGTGCCAGCAGCGGGGATTATAGCAATCAGCCCCAGCATTTT.